This TCR beta chain stems from a study of shared clonotypes between healthy human individuals. V trimming: 4 bases; J trimming: 3 bases; junction bases outside the gene matches: 6. From germline, CDR1 is LNHDA and CDR2 SQIVND (reference sequence). The CDR3 loop spans 15 amino acids. Profiling relied on immunoSEQ multiplex PCR, and the TCRdb table lists in-frame clones only, not all of them. The table has around 2.3 million clones, 90% to 96% seen once. The rearrangement links TRBV19 to TRBJ1-2; TRBD1 matches 9 bases. This receptor was obtained from a young man in good health. The specimen sequenced was naive CD4+ T cells sorted from blood. The subset: CD45RA+ positively selected. In DNA, the CDR3 is TGTGCCAGTAGTAGGGACAGGGCTGATTACTATGGCTACACCTTC. This sequence encodes CASSRDRADYYGYTF. Filled out from reference TRBV19 and TRBJ1-2, the complete variable domain reads DGGITQSPKYLFRKEGQNVTLSCEQNLNHDAMYWYRQDPGQGLRLIYYSQIVNDFQKGDIAEGYSVSREKKESFPLTVTSAQKNPTAFYLCASSRDRADYYGYTFGSGTRLTVV.